This T cell receptor (beta chain) stems from a study of T-cell reconstitution after alpha-beta-depleted transplantation in children (dated by TCRdb to the mid-2010s). About the study as a whole: Using TCR repertoire profiling, the study followed T-cell immune reconstitution in a quantitative way in children after TCRalphabeta/CD19-depleted allogeneic hematopoietic cell transplantation.

This clonotype came up many times. It has no known antigen specificity. The record has no base qualities; no much larger clone is one base away. General study outcomes and caveats: The apparently early alphabetaT-cell count recovery about two months after transplant was reportedly dependent on only several hundred rapidly expanded clones derived from non-depleted graft cells. In some patients, the high TCRbeta diversity seen at day 60 was put down to recipient T cells and intrathymic progenitors that had survived conditioning. The frequencies of hyperexpanded clones fell over the following months, and after one year, T-cell counts and TCRbeta diversity were mostly attributed to newly produced T cells.

Library prep was done by PCR. Sequencing took place on an Illumina HiSeq 2500. TCR library preparation used molecular barcoding, with unique molecular identifiers applied to normalize quantification of the TCRbeta repertoire. Using fastp trimming at Q25 and MiXCR clonotype assembly, TCRdb reanalyzed the public sequencing data and kept in-frame beta chains. Rows matching on CDR3 protein sequence are summarized as one entry with the most common DNA and genes. For this sample the table gives about 240,000 distinct CDR3 sequences, of which 20% to 30% were detected only once. The top ten clones comprise roughly 2.6% of the sample. Sample treatment or condition, as interpreted from the label and publication: allogeneic hematopoietic cell transplantation with graft depleted of TCRalphabeta T cells and CD19 B cells. TCRalphabeta/CD19-depleted allogeneic hematopoietic cell grafts were given to the transplant recipients, all of whom were children.

V is pruned by 6 bases and J by 3 bases, leaving 6 bases of the junction without a gene match. According to the germline V gene (reference sequence), CDR1 reads DFQATT and CDR2 reads SNEGSKA. The CDR3 measures 14 amino acids from cysteine to phenylalanine. The DNA shown is the 42-base CDR3, in frame from base 1. Sequenced material: PBMCs, taken before TCRalphabeta/CD19-depleted stem cell transplant. The chain is encoded by TRBV20-1 joined to TRBJ1-5; TRBD1 lines up with 9 middle nucleotides. The sequence was collected from a girl aged 2 to 9 with Fanconi anemia, due to receive a stem cell transplant. The CDR3 has the sequence CSALRDRVNQPQHF. The sequenced DNA: TGCAGTGCCCTCCGGGACAGGGTCAATCAGCCCCAGCATTTT.